The T cell receptor beta chain described here comes from a study of tumor and adjacent non-tumor tissue in lung cancer. Study-wide findings and caveats: TCR diversity was significantly greater in tumor than normal lung tissue.

As concerns this clonotype: The antigen is unknown.

The template was RNA from unsorted bulk tissue. Three rounds of nested PCR, following a modified ARM-PCR protocol, produced the TCRbeta library. From the multiplex PCR reads, TCRdb called clonotypes with MiXCR, one entry per CDR3 protein. The sample consists of 65,000 to 70,000 distinct CDR3 sequences, 55% to 70% of them appearing once. Trimming removed 3 bases at V and 8 bases at J, with 14 bases between. The length of the CDR3 is 13 residues. Germline V gene lookup returns CDR1 SGHRS and CDR2 YFSETQ. Sequencing used lung tumor tissue. The source of this sequence is a man aged 45 to 65 with non-small cell lung cancer. The chain has TRBV5-1 and TRBJ1-2; weak D call: TRBD1 (5 bases). The chain's CDR3 is CASSSGRVVGYTF. For the CDR3, the DNA is TGCGCCAGCAGCTCGGGCAGGGTTGTGGGCTACACCTTC.